This TCR beta chain was captured by sequencing in a study of blood T cell repertoires in COVID-19. Overall study: Some COVID-19 samples were acute and others convalescent; all came from the United States, Italy and Spain. T cells, B-cell-depleted T cells, or PBMCs supplied cDNA or gDNA.

Followed longitudinally, the Seattle patients had been enrolled during active infection. Using immunoSEQ multiplex PCR, the repertoire was profiled, and TCRdb retains in-frame clones only, with some absent. Here the sample spans about 68,000 clones, around 90% being singletons. Trimming removed 2 bases from V and 2 bases from J; junction bases left unmatched: 4. The germline gives CDR1 SGHKS, CDR2 YYEKEE (reference sequence). The CDR3 totals 15 residues. The genes are TRBV5-5 and TRBJ1-5; 7 bases align to TRBD1. The origin of this receptor is a man between 35 and 55 years old with COVID-19, enrolled during active disease. Sequences were obtained from peripheral blood. CDR3 region: CASSFYDRGNQPQHF. The CDR3 bases are TGTGCCAGCAGCTTCTACGACAGGGGCAATCAGCCCCAGCATTTT.